The 2 T cell receptor beta chains below all came from one sample that was sequenced in a study of cytomegalovirus exposure and HLA in healthy donors (dated by TCRdb to the late 2010s). Library construction relied on the immunoSEQ multiplex PCR assay. For the multiplex PCR, a mixture combining 60 forward primers for TCR Vbeta segments and 13 reverse primers for TCR Jbeta segments was used. The source is immuneACCESS, and TCRdb retained only in-frame sequences with V and J called. Part of the clones is not carried over; for the studies checked, unresolved V genes explain less than half of this, and the remainder is unexplained. This sample lists 130,000 to 150,000 clones; around 75% were detected once. Clones ranked in the top ten supply less than 3.5% of the sample. The sequencing sample was made of PBMCs. These receptor sequences come from a woman in her twenties or thirties in good health and CMV-seronegative.

The J gene is TRBJ2-5, the V gene TRBV5-1; D is unclear. This CDR3 is built from 11 residues. The V gene lost 2 bases and the J gene lost 3 bases, with 2 bases spanning the gap. Germline CDR1 is SGHRS and CDR2 is YFSETQ. The CDR3 protein is CASSFEETQYF. CDR3 bases: TGCGCCAGCAGCTTCGAAGAGACCCAGTACTTC.

The chain carries TRBV5-4 and TRBJ1-4; D perhaps matches TRBD1 (5 bases). The CDR3 runs to 13 residues. The germline CDR1 and CDR2 sequences are SGHNT and YYREEE (reference sequence). The ends were cut back, 10 bases at V and 6 bases at J, with 16 bases in the middle. CDR3 bases: TGTGCCTTCGGGGGGAAAATTGATGAAAAACTGTTTTTT. Amino acid sequence: CAFGGKIDEKLFF.